These 30 T cell receptor beta chains originate from one sample sequenced in a study of blood T cell repertoires in COVID-19. Clones were sequenced by immunoSEQ multiplex PCR, and TCRdb holds only the in-frame ones, with some missing. This table has about 100,000 clones, about 89% appearing once. The sample was peripheral blood. The receptors come from a man aged 45-65 years with active COVID-19.

The J gene is TRBJ1-1, the V gene TRBV7-9; D remains unclear. Germline CDR1 reads SEHNR; CDR2 reads FQNEAQ (reference sequence). The CDR3 consists of 16 residues. V gave up 1 base and J gave up 0 bases, with 12 bases separating them. CDR3 DNA sequence: TGTGCCAGCAGCTTAGGGATTGAGGGATTGAACACTGAAGCTTTCTTT. Encoded protein: CASSLGIEGLNTEAFF.

This clone was counted a few times. The V and J genes are TRBV20-1 and TRBJ2-7; TRBD1 agrees at 7 bases. The CDR3 loop spans 13 amino acids. The germline V gene encodes CDR1 DFQATT and CDR2 SNEGSKA (reference sequence). The V segment lost 3 bases and the J segment 5 bases; nucleotides outside the gene matches: 7. As DNA, the CDR3 is TGCAGTGCTAGTCGACAGGGTCGGAACGAGCAGTACTTC. Encoded protein: CSASRQGRNEQYF.

The chain carries TRBV29-1 and TRBJ2-1; 7 bases match TRBD1. Germline V gene lookup returns CDR1 SQVTM and CDR2 ANQGSEA. With V trimmed by 8 bases and J by 5 bases, 12 bases remained unmatched. The CDR3 loop spans 14 amino acids. The CDR3 region is CSFLVWGTDNEQFF. The CDR3 coding sequence is TGCAGCTTTTTGGTTTGGGGGACAGACAATGAGCAGTTCTTC.

This chain links TRBV2 with TRBJ2-1, with D possibly TRBD2 on 5 matching bases. CDR1 is SNHLY, CDR2 FYNNEI, per germline. The V end lost 7 bases, the J end lost 8 bases, and 15 bases lay between the germline ends. The CDR3 is made up of 13 amino acids. DNA of the CDR3: TGTGCCAGCAAGTCCGGCCGGGGATATGAGCAGTTCTTC. Translated, it gives CASKSGRGYEQFF.

The count of this clone is one. The chain carries TRBV21-1 and TRBJ2-5; the DNA was not compared with TRBD1, the D call given in the table. TRBV21-1 corresponds to a pseudogene. The CDR3 contains 17 residues. The CDR3 reads CASSNLGDRGREETQYF. The CDR3 DNA is TGTGCCAGCAGCAATTTGGGGGACAGGGGGCGCGAGGAGACCCAGTACTTC.

V and J are TRBV5-5 and TRBJ2-7; 8 bases agree with TRBD1. CDR3 length: 18 residues. Trimming cost V 2 bases and J 2 bases; bases outside gene matches: 15. CDR1 and CDR2 (germline): SGHKS, YYEKEE (reference sequence). CDR3: CASSFARTGPTTAYEQYF. CDR3 coding DNA: TGTGCCAGCAGCTTTGCCCGGACAGGGCCAACAACTGCCTACGAGCAGTACTTC.

V gene TRBV11-2 combines with J gene TRBJ2-1; D possibly corresponds to TRBD2 (7 bases). V was pared by 5 bases and J by 9 bases, with 20 bases between. Germline V gene sequence: CDR1 SGHAT, CDR2 FQNNGV. CDR3 length equals 15 residues. The CDR3: CASSPTGGPRVEQFF. CDR3 DNA sequence: TGTGCCAGCAGCCCAACCGGGGGGCCACGTGTTGAGCAGTTCTTC.

As DNA, the CDR3 is TGCGCCAGCAAAACGACAGGGGGGCTGGAGACCCAGTACTTC. The encoded protein is CASKTTGGLETQYF. The chain links TRBV5-1 to TRBJ2-5; 9 nucleotides align to TRBD1. CDR1 and CDR2 (germline): SGHRS, YFSETQ. Trimming removed 6 bases from V and 5 bases from J; junction bases left unmatched: 8. The CDR3 loop spans 14 amino acids.

The V call is TRBV5-5, the J call TRBJ1-3; D might be TRBD1 (6 bases). The V end lost 4 bases, the J end lost 4 bases, and 18 bases lay between the germline ends. Looked up from germline, CDR1 is SGHKS and CDR2 is YYEKEE (reference sequence). The CDR3 spans 16 residues. The CDR3 bases are TGTGCCAGCAGCCGAAGGCGGACAGAAACGGGAAACACCATATATTTT. Its translation is CASSRRRTETGNTIYF. The variable domain in full, completed from reference TRBV5-5 and TRBJ1-3, reads DAGVTQSPTHLIKTRGQQVTLRCSPISGHKSVSWYQQVLGQGPQFIFQYYEKEERGRGNFPDRFSARQFPNYSSELNVNALLLGDSALYLCASSRRRTETGNTIYFGEGSWLTVV.

Worth noting for this clone: The junction and the germline gene differ at one end; a read error may be behind it. The V and J genes are TRBV4-1 and TRBJ2-7; 8 nucleotides line up with TRBD2. This CDR3 region has 14 residues. From germline, CDR1 is MGHRA and CDR2 YSYEKL. The CDR3 is CASSQGPAGDPLSF. CDR3 DNA sequence: TGCGCCAGCAGCCAAGGTCCAGCGGGGGACCCTCTCTCTTTC.

The rearrangement uses TRBV6-6 and TRBJ2-4; TRBD2 aligns across 8 bases. Trimming removed 6 bases from V and 5 bases from J; junction bases left unmatched: 9. The CDR3 runs to 15 residues. Germline CDR1 and CDR2: MNHNY and SVGAGI (reference sequence). The CDR3 coding sequence is TGTGCCAGCAGGAAAATAGCGGGACGTCAAAACATTCAGTACTTC. Its protein is CASRKIAGRQNIQYF.

The gene calls are TRBV2 and TRBJ2-1, with TRBD1 identical over 9 bases. CDR3 size: 15 residues. The trim removed 5 bases at V and 8 bases at J, leaving 10 bases unmatched. Per germline, CDR1 SNHLY and CDR2 FYNNEI. The CDR3 coding sequence is TGTGCCAGCAGTCCGCGGCCACGACAGGGGGATGAGCAGTTCTTC. Encoded protein: CASSPRPRQGDEQFF.

The rearrangement uses TRBV11-2 and TRBJ2-1; tentatively, D is TRBD1 (5 bases). Germline values: CDR1 SGHAT, CDR2 FQNNGV. The CDR3 sequence is 13 residues long. Trimming pared 4 bases from V and 4 bases from J, leaving 8 bases between. The CDR3 nucleotides are TGTGCCAGCAGCTCCTCAGGGTACAATGAGCAGTTCTTC. This codes for CASSSSGYNEQFF.

The chain has TRBV30 and TRBJ2-1, with 8 bases aligning to TRBD2. The germline CDR1 and CDR2 sequences are GTSNPN and SVGIG (reference sequence). This CDR3 comprises 17 residues. The V and J ends lost 8 bases and 0 bases, in that order; junction bases with no gene match: 15. The DNA for the CDR3 is TGTGCCGGTCTCGGGGGGGGAGGCCTCCCCTCCTACAATGAGCAGTTCTTC. Its protein product is CAGLGGGGLPSYNEQFF. Based on the CDR3 plus reference TRBV30 and TRBJ2-1, the full variable domain is SQTIHQWPATLVQPVGSPLSLECTVEGTSNPNLYWYRQAAGRGLQLLFYSVGIGQISSEVPQNLSASRPQDRQFILSSKKLLLSDSGFYLCAGLGGGGLPSYNEQFFGPGTRLTVL.

There are a few counts of this clone. V and J are TRBV2 and TRBJ1-2, with 8 bases matching TRBD1. The CDR3 contains 13 residues. Trimming removed 4 bases from V and 8 bases from J; junction bases left unmatched: 6. In germline, CDR1 is SNHLY, CDR2 FYNNEI. CDR3 sequence (DNA): TGTGCCAGCAGTGTTGGACAGGGAAGCGGCTACACCTTC. It translates to CASSVGQGSGYTF.

The chain couples TRBV3-1 (or the pseudogene TRBV3-2) to TRBJ2-4; 14 nucleotides align to TRBD2. Germline V gene sequence: CDR1 LGHDT, CDR2 YNNKEL (reference sequence). Trimming at V came to 1 base and at J to 0 bases, leaving 5 bases not matched to a gene. The CDR3 consists of 19 residues. The CDR3 bases are TGTGCCAGCAGCCAAGTGACTAGCGGGGGGGCCCTAGCCAAAAACATTCAGTACTTC. It is translated as CASSQVTSGGALAKNIQYF.

The sample holds one count of this clone. CDR3 in amino acids: CARQVSYHEQYV. CDR3 nucleotides: TGTGCCAGACAGGTCTCCTACCACGAGCAGTACGTC. The chain joins TRBV24-1 to TRBJ2-7, with TRBD1 as a possible D gene (6 bases). V was pared by 11 bases and J by 5 bases, with 15 bases between. The germline V gene has CDR1 KGHDR and CDR2 SFDVKD. This CDR3 is 12 amino acids long.

V usage is TRBV24-1 and J usage is TRBJ2-7; TRBD2 matches at 14 bases. CDR1 and CDR2 from the germline V gene are KGHDR and SFDVKD. V trimming: 10 bases; J trimming: 5 bases; junction bases outside the gene matches: 9. CDR3 length equals 15 residues. CDR3 DNA sequence: TGTGCCACTACTCAAGGACTAGCGGGAGGCCACGAGCAGTACGTC. The encoded protein is CATTQGLAGGHEQYV.

This clone has a count of ten or more. This chain links TRBV11-3 with TRBJ2-3; TRBD1 might be the D (6 bases). Trimming took off 3 bases at V and 9 bases at J, with 13 bases between the two ends. The CDR3 is 13 amino acids. Germline CDR1 SGHNT, CDR2 YENEEA. The CDR3 region is CASSFEGERTQYF. The CDR3 coding sequence is TGTGCCAGCAGCTTCGAGGGGGAGAGGACGCAGTATTTT.

The chain links TRBV27 to TRBJ1-5; TRBD1 is a possible D gene (6 bases). The germline CDR1 and CDR2 sequences are MNHEY and SMNVEV (reference sequence). V dropped 5 bases and J dropped 2 bases, with 13 bases sitting between them. This CDR3 has 15 amino acids. This CDR3 reads CASSRDRLGNQPQHF. CDR3 bases: TGTGCCAGCAGTCGCGACAGGTTAGGCAATCAGCCCCAGCATTTT.

The V call is TRBV2, the J call TRBJ2-1; tentative D call: TRBD1 (6 bases). Germline V CDR1 and CDR2: SNHLY, FYNNEI. Trimming left V 4 bases short and J 6 bases short, with 19 bases between. The CDR3 contains 16 residues. CDR3 DNA sequence: TGTGCCAGCAGTGCTACAGGGTCGGCTTTGTTCAATGAGCAGTTCTTC. Translated: CASSATGSALFNEQFF. Based on the CDR3 plus reference TRBV2 and TRBJ2-1, the full variable domain is EPEVTQTPSHQVTQMGQEVILRCVPISNHLYFYWYRQILGQKVEFLVSFYNNEISEKSEIFDDQFSVERPDGSNFTLKIRSTKLEDSAMYFCASSATGSALFNEQFFGPGTRLTVL.

V usage is TRBV27 and J usage is TRBJ1-6; D unresolved. The CDR3 is 15 residues long. CDR1 and CDR2 from the germline V gene are MNHEY and SMNVEV (reference sequence). With 6 bases removed from V and 4 bases from J, the gap between germline ends came to 13 bases. DNA for the CDR3: TGTGCCAGCAGGGAGGAGGAGGGATATAATTCACCCCTCCACTTT. This translates into CASREEEGYNSPLHF.

This chain joins TRBV9 and TRBJ1-4, with 8 bases aligning to TRBD1. Germline V gives CDR1 SGDLS, CDR2 YYNGEE. The CDR3 sequence is 16 residues long. V trimming: 3 bases; J trimming: 6 bases; junction bases outside the gene matches: 10. CDR3 in DNA: TGTGCCAGCAGCGGCAGACAGGGGTTGAGCGATGAAAAACTGTTTTTT. The encoded protein is CASSGRQGLSDEKLFF.

This chain uses TRBV9 with TRBJ1-2; D ambiguous. Germline V gene sequence: CDR1 SGDLS, CDR2 YYNGEE. V shed 2 bases and J shed 8 bases, with 13 bases lying between them. CDR3 size: 13 residues. The CDR3 spells CASSVRSMEGYTF. CDR3 DNA: TGTGCCAGCAGCGTTAGATCCATGGAGGGCTACACCTTC.

This clone was counted once. The chain couples TRBV15 to TRBJ2-5; 8 bases align to TRBD1. CDR3 size: 14 residues. V was pared by 2 bases and J by 5 bases, with 4 bases of the junction left unmatched. CDR1 and CDR2 from the germline V gene are LNHNV and YYDKDF (reference sequence). The CDR3 coding sequence is TGTGCCACCAGCAGATCTAGGACAGGGGAGACCCAGTACTTC. It codes for CATSRSRTGETQYF.

CDR3 coding DNA: TGTGCCAGCAGCGCTAGCGGAGCCTACAATGAGCAGTTCTTC. Translated: CASSASGAYNEQFF. The chain couples TRBV11-3 to TRBJ2-1; 7 positions match TRBD2. Germline V gene sequence: CDR1 SGHNT, CDR2 YENEEA. CDR3 length equals 14 residues. The V segment lost 5 bases and the J segment 2 bases; nucleotides outside the gene matches: 3.

This CDR3 is CASSLTSTTDTQYF. Written as DNA, the CDR3 is TGTGCCAGCAGCTTGACTAGCACGACAGATACGCAGTATTTT. The chain has TRBV5-5 and TRBJ2-3; possibly TRBD2 for D (6 bases). Germline V CDR1 and CDR2: SGHKS, YYEKEE (reference sequence). There are 14 residues in the CDR3. Trimming took 1 base from V and 3 from J, leaving 9 bases between them.

The chain carries TRBV11-3 and TRBJ2-2; TRBD1 is a possible D gene (6 bases). The CDR3 loop spans 15 amino acids. Deletions cut 1 base from V and 2 bases from J, with 8 bases between. CDR1 is SGHNT, CDR2 YENEEA, per germline. The CDR3 spells CASSLGGGNTGELFF. DNA for the CDR3: TGTGCCAGCAGCTTAGGAGGGGGAAACACCGGGGAGCTGTTTTTT.

The chain links TRBV27 to TRBJ1-3; D is undetermined. The V gene's germline CDR1 is MNHEY and CDR2 SMNVEV (reference sequence). With 2 bases removed from V and 2 bases from J, the gap between germline ends came to 7 bases. This CDR3 is 14 amino acids long. CDR3 sequence (DNA): TGTGCCAGCAGTTTAGGCCACCCTGGAAACACCATATATTTT. Its translation: CASSLGHPGNTIYF.

The rearrangement uses TRBV5-1 and TRBJ1-5; D gene ambiguous. The CDR3 has 13 amino acids. V was clipped by 0 bases and J by 4 bases, with 5 bases between them. CDR1 SGHRS and CDR2 YFSETQ come from the germline V gene. In nucleotides, the CDR3 is TGCGCCAGCAGCTTGGGGCTTAATCAGCCCCAGCATTTT. Translated: CASSLGLNQPQHF. The variable domain in full, completed from reference TRBV5-1 and TRBJ1-5, reads KAGVTQTPRYLIKTRGQQVTLSCSPISGHRSVSWYQQTPGQGLQFLFEYFSETQRNKGNFPGRFSGRQFSNSRSEMNVSTLELGDSALYLCASSLGLNQPQHFGDGTRLSIL.